These T cell receptor beta chains were read from a single sample in a study of shared clonotypes between healthy human individuals. Here immunoSEQ multiplex PCR was the method, and the copy in TCRdb shows in-frame clones only, minus some. The repertoire holds approximately 640,000 clones, with roughly 87% as singletons. Sequencing was carried out using memory CD8+ T cells from PBMCs. Receptors were obtained from a man between 18 and 29 years old in good health. Some clones in this sample may be carry-over from other donors' samples. Both conserved end residues are part of each CDR3. The D gene is left open where the match is weak. Clone size, where shown, is once, few, many, or a class for clones that have expanded.

.	TRBJ2-5	TRBD2	TRBV19	CASRRSGGETQYF	TGTGCCAGTAGGAGATCGGGGGGGGAGACCCAGTACTTC
.	TRBJ1-2	.	TRBV5-6	CASSLAGNYGYTF	TGTGCCAGCAGCTTGGCCGGAAACTATGGCTACACCTTC
.	TRBJ1-1	.	TRBV7-9	CASSSGTQTEAFF	TGTGCCAGCAGCTCGGGGACACAGACTGAAGCTTTCTTT
.	TRBJ1-2	TRBD1	TRBV27	CASSPRTGAHGYTF	TGTGCCAGCAGTCCCCGGACAGGGGCCCATGGCTACACCTTC
.	TRBJ1-1	.	TRBV28	CASSRTNMNTEAFF	TGTGCCAGCAGTAGGACAAACATGAACACTGAAGCTTTCTTT
.	TRBJ1-1	TRBD1	TRBV25-1	CASSEWDQGAEAFF	TGTGCCAGCAGTGAATGGGACCAGGGGGCTGAAGCTTTCTTT
once	TRBJ2-1	.	TRBV9	CASSSGEIPYNEQFF	TGTGCCAGCAGCTCGGGGGAAATACCCTACAATGAGCAGTTCTTC
once	TRBJ2-1	TRBD2	TRBV7-9	CASSLSARVLSGSNNEQFF	TGTGCCAGCAGCTTATCGGCCCGCGTCCTCAGCGGGAGCAACAATGAGCAGTTCTTC
.	TRBJ1-5	.	TRBV5-1	CASSPTGGSGNQPQHF	TGCGCCAGCAGCCCTACGGGGGGGAGCGGCAATCAGCCCCAGCATTTT
.	TRBJ2-3	.	TRBV11-2	CASSWDPGVDTQYF	TGTGCCAGCAGCTGGGACCCCGGGGTAGATACGCAGTATTTT
.	TRBJ2-1	.	TRBV7-9	CATRQAGNEQFF	TGTGCCACCAGGCAGGCGGGCAATGAGCAGTTCTTC
.	TRBJ1-5	TRBD1	TRBV28	CASSFNTGDRGPGQPQHF	TGTGCCAGCAGTTTTAATACTGGAGACAGGGGCCCTGGTCAGCCCCAGCATTTT
.	TRBJ2-5	TRBD1	TRBV4-3	CASSRLTPDRAYQETQYF	TGCGCCAGCAGCCGCCTAACGCCGGACAGGGCCTACCAAGAGACCCAGTACTTC
.	TRBJ2-3	.	TRBV27	CASSLSSGARVTDTQYF	TGTGCCAGCAGTTTATCTTCAGGGGCGAGGGTCACAGATACGCAGTATTTT
few	TRBJ1-2	.	TRBV10-3	CAIMGEEGYTF	TGTGCCATCATGGGGGAAGAAGGCTACACCTTC